Listed here is a single TCR beta chain. The antigen is not known. CD45RO negativity and positive selection for CCR7 defined naive CD8 cells, a population that excluded terminally differentiated effector memory CD45RA+ cells. Replicate PCRs from sorted subsets contained around 200 ng DNA, which is some 30,000 T cell genomes. Here immunoSEQ multiplex PCR was the method, and the copy in TCRdb shows in-frame clones only, minus some. The sample gives around 2,000,000 clones, roughly 91% of which show up once; under 2% is in the top ten. Unmatched junction bases numbered 2, after V lost 4 bases and J lost 3 bases. CDR3 length equals 13 residues. Germline V gives CDR1 SGHTA, CDR2 FQGNSA. The sample comes from a study of shared clonotypes between healthy human individuals. The study's findings and limits: Clonotypes which were not shared had lower generation probabilities than clonotypes that all four donors shared.

This clonotype was obtained from a man between 18 and 35 years old in good health. Some clones in this sample may be carry-over from other donors' samples. The chain has TRBV7-2 and TRBJ2-7, with TRBD2 identical over 8 bases. Specimen: naive CD8+ T cells from PBMCs. As DNA, the CDR3 is TGTGCCAGCAGCTCGAGCGGGAGCTACGAGCAGTACTTC. It translates to CASSSSGSYEQYF.